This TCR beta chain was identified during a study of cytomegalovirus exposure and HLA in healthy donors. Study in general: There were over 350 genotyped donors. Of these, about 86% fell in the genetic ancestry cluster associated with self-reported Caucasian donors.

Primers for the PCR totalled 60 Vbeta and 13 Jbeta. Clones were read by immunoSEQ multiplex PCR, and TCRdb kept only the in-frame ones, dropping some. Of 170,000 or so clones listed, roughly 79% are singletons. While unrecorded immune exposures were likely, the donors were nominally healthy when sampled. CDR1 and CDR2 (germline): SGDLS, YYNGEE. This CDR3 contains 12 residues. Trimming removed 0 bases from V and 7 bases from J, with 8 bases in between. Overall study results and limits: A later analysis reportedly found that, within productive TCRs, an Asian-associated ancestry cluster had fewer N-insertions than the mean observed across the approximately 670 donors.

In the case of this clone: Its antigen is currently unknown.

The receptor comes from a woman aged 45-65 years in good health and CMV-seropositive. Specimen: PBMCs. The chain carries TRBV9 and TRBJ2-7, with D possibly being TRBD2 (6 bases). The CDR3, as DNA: TGTGCCAGCAGCGTAGGGGGGGAGGAGCAGTACTTC. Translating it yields CASSVGGEEQYF.